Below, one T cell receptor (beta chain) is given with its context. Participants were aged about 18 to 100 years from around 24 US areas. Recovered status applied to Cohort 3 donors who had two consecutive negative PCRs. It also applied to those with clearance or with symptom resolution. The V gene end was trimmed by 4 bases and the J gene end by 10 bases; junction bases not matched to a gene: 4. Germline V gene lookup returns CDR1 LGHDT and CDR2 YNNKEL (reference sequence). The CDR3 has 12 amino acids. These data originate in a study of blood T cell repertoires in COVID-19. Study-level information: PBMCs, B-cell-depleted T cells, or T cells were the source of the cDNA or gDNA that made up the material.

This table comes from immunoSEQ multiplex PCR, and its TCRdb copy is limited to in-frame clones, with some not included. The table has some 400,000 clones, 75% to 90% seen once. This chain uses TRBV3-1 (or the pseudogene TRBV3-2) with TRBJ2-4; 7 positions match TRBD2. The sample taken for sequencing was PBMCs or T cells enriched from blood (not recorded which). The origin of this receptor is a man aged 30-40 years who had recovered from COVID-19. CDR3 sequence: CASSPGGSIQYF. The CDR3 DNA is TGTGCCAGCAGCCCCGGGGGGTCTATTCAGTACTTC.